These 2 T cell receptor beta chains originate from one sample sequenced in a study of shared clonotypes between healthy human individuals. TCRdb's copy holds only in-frame clones and misses some; the assay was immunoSEQ multiplex PCR. The table records around 1.5 million clones, approximately 98% of them present only once. The sample taken for sequencing was naive CD4+ T cells sorted from blood. The subset: CD45RA+ positively selected. The receptors derive from a man younger than 45 in good health.

The chain employs TRBV5-6 and TRBJ2-2; 11 bases align to TRBD1. The germline V gene encodes CDR1 SGHDT and CDR2 YYEEEE. The V and J ends lost 7 bases and 3 bases, in that order; junction bases with no gene match: 11. The CDR3 has 17 amino acids. DNA for the CDR3: TGTGCCAGCGGAAAGAGACCGGGACAGGGGGACACCGGGGAGCTGTTTTTT. This gives the protein CASGKRPGQGDTGELFF.

This sequence joins TRBV11-2 and TRBJ2-7, with 7 positions matching TRBD1. J lost 2 bases, V lost 4 bases, and 11 bases had no gene match. In germline, CDR1 is SGHAT, CDR2 FQNNGV. CDR3 length: 16 amino acids. The CDR3, as DNA: TGTGCCAGCAGCTACGGACCTGGGACAGCGACCTACGAGCAGTACTTC. This gives the protein CASSYGPGTATYEQYF.